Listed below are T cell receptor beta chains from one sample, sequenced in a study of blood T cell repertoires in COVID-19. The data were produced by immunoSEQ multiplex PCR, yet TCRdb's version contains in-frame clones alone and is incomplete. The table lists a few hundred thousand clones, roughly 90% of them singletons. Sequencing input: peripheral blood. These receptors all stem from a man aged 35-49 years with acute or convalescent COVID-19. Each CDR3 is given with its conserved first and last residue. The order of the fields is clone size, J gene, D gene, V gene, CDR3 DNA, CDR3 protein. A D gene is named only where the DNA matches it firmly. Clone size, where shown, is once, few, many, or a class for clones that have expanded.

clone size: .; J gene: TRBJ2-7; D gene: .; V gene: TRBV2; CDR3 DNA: TGTGCCAGCAGTGTGTCACAGGGCGGCGAGCAGTACTTC; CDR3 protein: CASSVSQGGEQYF
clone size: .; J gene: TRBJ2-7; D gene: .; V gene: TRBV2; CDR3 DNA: TGTGCCAGCAGATTACGGTGGCAGGATGTTCTCTACGAGCAGTACTTC; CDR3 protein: CASRLRWQDVLYEQYF
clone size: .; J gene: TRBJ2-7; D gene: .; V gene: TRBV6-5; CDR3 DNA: TGTGCCAGCAGTTATACAGGTCGCTCCTACGAGCAGTACTTC; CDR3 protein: CASSYTGRSYEQYF
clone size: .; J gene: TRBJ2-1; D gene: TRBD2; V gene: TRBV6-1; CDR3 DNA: TGTGCCAGCAGTGAAGCGTGGAGCGGGGGGGCCTCCGAGCAGTTCTTC; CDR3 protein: CASSEAWSGGASEQFF
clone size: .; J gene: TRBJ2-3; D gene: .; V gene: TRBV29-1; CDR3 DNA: TGCAGCGTTGATCACGTCGGAGATACGCAGTATTTT; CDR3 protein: CSVDHVGDTQYF
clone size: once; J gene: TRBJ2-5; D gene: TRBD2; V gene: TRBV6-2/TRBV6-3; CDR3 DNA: TGTGCCAGCAGTTACTTCGGGACTACGCCCGAAGAGACCCAGTACTTC; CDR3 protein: CASSYFGTTPEETQYF
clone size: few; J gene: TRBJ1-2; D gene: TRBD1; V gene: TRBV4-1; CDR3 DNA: TGCGCCAGCAGCCCCCGGGACAGCTATGGCTACACCTTC; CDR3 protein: CASSPRDSYGYTF
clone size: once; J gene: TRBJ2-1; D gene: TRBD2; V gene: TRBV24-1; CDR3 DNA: TGTGCCACCAGTGATTTGGCGGGGGGGGGCAATGAGCAGTTCTTC; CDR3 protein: CATSDLAGGGNEQFF
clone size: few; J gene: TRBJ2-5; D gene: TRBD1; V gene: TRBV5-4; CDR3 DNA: TGTGCCAGCAGCACCCGGACAGGGTATGGGGAGACCCAGTACTTC; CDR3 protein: CASSTRTGYGETQYF
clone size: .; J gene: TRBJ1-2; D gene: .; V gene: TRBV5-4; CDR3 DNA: TGTGCCAGCAGCTTTCCTGTCCGGCAGGGCACTAACTATGGCTACACCTTC; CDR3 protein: CASSFPVRQGTNYGYTF
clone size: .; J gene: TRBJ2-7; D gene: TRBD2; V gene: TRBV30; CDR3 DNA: TGTGCCTGGAGCGGTAGCGGGATTGCCTACGAGCAGTACTTC; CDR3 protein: CAWSGSGIAYEQYF